This T cell receptor beta chain was recorded in a study of blood T cell repertoires in COVID-19. Study-level information: PBMCs, B-cell-depleted T cells, or T cells provided the cDNA or gDNA that made up the material.

Germline values: CDR1 WNHNN, CDR2 SYGVQD (reference sequence). V trimming: 9 bases; J trimming: 8 bases; junction bases outside the gene matches: 9. The CDR3 length is 14 residues. Original data processing: Counts of nucleated cells, estimated from reference gene primer amplification, were obtained. Generated by immunoSEQ multiplex PCR, the TCRdb table keeps only in-frame clones and is missing some. Clone size and the V and J calls come from that table; the DNA yielded D and trimming. The sample has some 200,000 clones; about 85% are singletons. This TCR was sampled from a man aged 45 to 65 who had recovered from COVID-19. The source material was peripheral blood. The rearrangement uses TRBV10-1 and TRBJ2-1; 11 bases are a match to TRBD1. The CDR3 spells CASSNPGQGDEQFF. DNA of the CDR3: TGCGCCAGTTCAAATCCGGGACAGGGGGATGAGCAGTTCTTC.